This T cell receptor beta chain was recovered during a study of regulatory T cells in long-lasting Graves disease. Only a few counts were recorded for this clonotype. The antigen is undetermined. General study findings and limits: Repertoires from persistent disease leaned toward TRBV28, TRBJ1-2 and TRBJ2-5.

The germline V gene encodes CDR1 SNHLY and CDR2 FYNNEI. This CDR3 contains 11 residues. Trimming cost V 10 bases and J 6 bases, with 9 bases left between them. Time point indicated: newly diagnosed GD, antithyroid drugs for less than 3 months. There was RNA extracted from PBMCs, and the TCR library was made from it. Investigators prepared the TCR beta libraries by applying iRepertoire HTBI primers and Arm-PCR of CDR3 regions. TCRdb reprocessed the multiplex PCR reads via MiXCR and lists one record per CDR3 protein. Here the sample spans 550,000 to 700,000 distinct CDR3 sequences, about 16% being singletons. The sample was also reused in another study, on T cells in Graves' hyperthyroidism and ophthalmopathy. As that report states: The definition of stable Graves' hyperthyroidism was no ophthalmopathy progression within 18 months. The HTBI primer set served for first-round RT-PCR of the TCR CDR3.

This material consisted of peripheral blood mononuclear cells (PBMCs), taken at new diagnosis, from a patient treated with antithyroid drugs. The chain combines TRBV2 with TRBJ1-4; D remains ambiguous. The source of this sequence is a young man with Graves disease. In DNA form, the CDR3 reads TGTGCCACCCTCTTAGATGAAAAACTGTTTTTT. Translated, it gives CATLLDEKLFF. Filled out from reference TRBV2 and TRBJ1-4, the complete variable domain reads EPEVTQTPSHQVTQMGQEVILRCVPISNHLYFYWYRQILGQKVEFLVSFYNNEISEKSEIFDDQFSVERPDGSNFTLKIRSTKLEDSAMYFCATLLDEKLFFGSGTQLSVL.